This T cell receptor (beta chain) was captured in a study of prognosis after radiotherapy for stage I lung cancer. Study summary: The non-small cell lung cancer patients were all regarded as unsuitable for surgery on medical grounds.

This clonotype was picked up many times. Its antigen is unidentified. The genomic DNA TCR beta CDR3 region underwent two rounds of multiplex PCR. Used in first-round PCR were primers specific to each TRBV and TRBJ gene. In the second PCR round, amplification relied on universal primers. TCRdb re-derived calls from the multiplex PCR reads in MiXCR, one entry per CDR3 protein. The sample carries 45,000 to 70,000 distinct CDR3 sequences, 26% recorded once. V was pared by 3 bases and J by 2 bases, with 17 bases between. CDR3 length equals 16 residues. Germline V gene sequence: CDR1 SGHTA, CDR2 FQGNSA. General study results and limits: Diminished Shannon entropy following stereotactic body radiation therapy characterized patients who developed distant metastases.

This material consisted of PBMCs, taken before or after stereotactic body radiation therapy (not recorded which). This chain connects TRBV7-2 to TRBJ2-7; D might be TRBD1 (6 bases). The TCR originated in a donor of 50 years or more with non-small cell lung cancer. The DNA of the CDR3 is TGTGCCAGCAGCTTGATAAACAGGGAGTTAGCCTACGAGCAGTACTTC. Amino acid sequence: CASSLINRELAYEQYF.